These 21 T cell receptor beta chains came from one sample sequenced in a study of T cells in women clearing cervical HPV infection. Sequenced by immunoSEQ multiplex PCR; TCRdb stores in-frame clones only, minus some. Its table records 30,000 to 35,000 clones. The sample comprised blood buffy coat. The receptor set was obtained from a woman aged 18 to 75 with a cervical HPV16 infection that either progressed to CIN3+ or cleared (not recorded which).

Note on this clone: The DNA ends 3 residues before the CDR3 does, and the rest of the CDR3 is filled in from the germline J gene. This chain uses TRBV7-2 with TRBJ1-1; tentatively, D is TRBD1 (6 bases). V lost 4 bases to trimming and J lost 1 base, with 10 bases between them. The CDR3 sequence is 14 residues long. Germline V gene sequence: CDR1 SGHTA, CDR2 FQGNSA. The sequenced CDR3 bases are TGTGCCAGCAGCTACCGGACAGAGAACACTGAA. The encoded protein is CASSYRTENTE. The entire CDR3 is CASSYRTENTEAFF.

For this clone: The CDR3 end is not reached by the read, which stops 3 residues before it; the germline J gene fills it in. This chain joins TRBV28 and TRBJ2-7; no reliable D call. The germline V and J ends were trimmed by 8 bases and 0 bases, with 8 bases remaining between them. Germline CDR1 MDHEN, CDR2 SYDVKM. The CDR3 runs to 12 residues. The CDR3 is CASAQSSYEQYF. The covered CDR3 bases are TGTGCCAGCGCACAGAGCTCCTACGAG.

Note on this clone: The CDR3 goes on 3 residues after the read ends, and that part is filled in from the germline J gene. This chain uses TRBV19 with TRBJ2-7, with D unresolved. Per germline, CDR1 LNHDA and CDR2 SQIVND (reference sequence). Trimming stripped 5 bases from V and 2 bases from J, with 10 bases between. This CDR3 has 13 residues. This CDR3 is CASSVAGPYEQYF. The CDR3 DNA, read in part, is TGTGCCAGTAGTGTGGCAGGTCCCTACGAG.

Remarks on this clone: With the read ending 3 residues before the CDR3 end, the germline J gene is used to fill in that end. The V call is TRBV20-1, the J call TRBJ1-1; tentatively, D is TRBD1 (5 bases). The V and J ends lost 8 bases and 0 bases respectively, with 16 bases between them. This CDR3 comprises 14 residues. In germline, CDR1 is DFQATT, CDR2 SNEGSKA (reference sequence). This CDR3 reads CSPERGSVNTEAFF. The part of the CDR3 DNA that was read is TGCAGTCCAGAAAGGGGATCCGTGAACACTGAA.

Concerning this clone itself: The CDR3 end is not reached by the read, which stops 3 residues before it; the germline J gene fills it in. The chain links TRBV19 to TRBJ1-1; D remains unclear. The CDR3 extends over 13 amino acids. Trimming took 4 bases from V and 2 from J, leaving 8 bases between them. Germline V gene sequence: CDR1 LNHDA, CDR2 SQIVND (reference sequence). CDR3 bases read: TGTGCCAGTAGTACACAGAGAAACACTGAA. This codes for CASSTQRNTE. In full, the CDR3 is CASSTQRNTEAFF.

On this clone itself: The read comes to an end 3 residues before the CDR3 does, leaving the germline J gene to fill in the end. This chain connects TRBV2 to TRBJ2-1, with 8 bases matching TRBD2. Unmatched junction bases numbered 8, after V lost 7 bases and J lost 3 bases. The CDR3 spans 15 residues. Germline CDR1 reads SNHLY; CDR2 reads FYNNEI. The part of the CDR3 DNA that was read is TGTGCCAGCACCTCCGGGACTAGGTTCTACAATGAG. Amino acid sequence: CASTSGTRFYNE. The CDR3 in its entirety is CASTSGTRFYNEQFF.

In regard to this clone: The read terminates 3 residues before the CDR3 end, so the remaining end is supplied by the germline J gene. The chain has TRBV20-1 and TRBJ2-1; TRBD2 matches 10 bases. The germline V gene encodes CDR1 DFQATT and CDR2 SNEGSKA (reference sequence). J lost 5 bases, V lost 3 bases, and 1 base had no gene match. This CDR3 contains 13 residues. The sequenced CDR3 bases are TGCAGTGCTAGGGGGACTAGCGACAATGAG. Protein sequence: CSARGTSDNE. The entire CDR3 protein reads CSARGTSDNEQFF.

In the case of this clone: The read finishes 3 residues shy of the CDR3 end, and the germline J gene is used to complete it. This rearrangement joins TRBV6-2 or TRBV6-3 to TRBJ1-5, with D perhaps TRBD1 (6 bases). Germline V gives CDR1 MNHEY, CDR2 SVGEGT. This CDR3 region has 15 residues. Trimming removed 5 bases at V and 2 bases at J, with 13 bases between. The covered CDR3 bases are TGTGCCAGCAGTCGACCAGGGGAGGGCAATCAGCCC. Translation gives CASSRPGEGNQP. The entire CDR3 reads CASSRPGEGNQPQHF.

About this clone itself: The CDR3 end falls 3 residues outside the read, so it is completed with the germline J gene. The chain has TRBV6-1 and TRBJ1-1, with D perhaps TRBD1 (6 bases). Germline V gene data show CDR1 as MNHNS and CDR2 as SASEGT. Between the trimmed V and J ends, which lost 3 bases and 1 base, there was a span of 12 bases. The CDR3 has 15 amino acids. The CDR3 is CASSESRTENTEAFF. The sequenced part of the CDR3 DNA is TGTGCCAGCAGTGAGAGTAGGACAGAGAACACTGAA.

On this clone: The CDR3 end lies 3 residues beyond the end of the read and is filled in from the germline J gene. This chain joins TRBV20-1 and TRBJ1-5, with D tentatively TRBD1 (5 bases). The CDR3 is 13 residues long. Trimming stripped 0 bases from V and 6 bases from J, with 9 bases between. Per germline, CDR1 DFQATT and CDR2 SNEGSKA (reference sequence). CDR3 bases read: TGCAGTGCTAGAGACAGGGTAGGTCAGCCC. Protein sequence: CSARDRVGQP. The complete CDR3 reads CSARDRVGQPQHF.

Of note for this clone: Read coverage stops 3 residues before the CDR3 terminus; the germline J gene supplies the remainder. The chain uses TRBV5-1 and TRBJ2-3; D remains ambiguous. In germline, CDR1 is SGHRS, CDR2 YFSETQ. The length of the CDR3 is 13 residues. The DNA read from the CDR3 is TGCGCCAGCAGCCCCGACAAGGATCAGCCG. Translated, it gives CASSPDKDQP. The full CDR3 protein is CASSPDKDQPQYF.

A word on this clone: Read data end 3 residues before the CDR3 end; the end is taken from the germline J gene. V is TRBV7-9 and J is TRBJ1-4; D unclear. CDR1 is SEHNR and CDR2 is FQNEAQ in the germline V gene (reference sequence). This CDR3 has 14 residues. The CDR3 sequence: CASSLSGGGEELFF. The sequenced part of the CDR3 DNA is TGTGCCAGCAGCTTGAGCGGAGGCGGTGAGGAA. The full variable domain, rest sourced from reference TRBV7-9 and TRBJ1-4, is DTGVSQNPRHKITKRGQNVTFRCDPISEHNRLYWYRQTLGQGPEFLTYFQNEAQLEKSRLLSDRFSAERPKGSFSTLEIQRTEQGDSAMYLCASSLSGGGEELFFGSGTQLSVL.

A note on this clone: The read ends 3 residues shy of where the CDR3 ends; the end is completed using the germline J gene. V and J are TRBV6-1 and TRBJ1-6, with 10 bases that match TRBD1. Germline V lookup: CDR1 MNHNS, CDR2 SASEGT. With 2 bases clipped from V and 7 bases from J, the junction kept 2 bases outside the gene matches. This CDR3 has 15 amino acids. CDR3 bases read: TGTGCCAGCAGTGAATGGACAGGGGGAAATTCACCC. Protein sequence: CASSEWTGGNSP. The CDR3 as a whole reads CASSEWTGGNSPLHF.

To note about this clone: The read gets to within 3 residues of the CDR3 end, and the germline J gene fills in the rest. The chain uses TRBV5-6 and TRBJ1-2, with D possibly being TRBD1 (5 bases). From germline, CDR1 is SGHDT and CDR2 YYEEEE. The CDR3 runs 15 residues. The V end was cut by 4 bases, the J end by 6 bases, with 19 bases between. CDR3 residues: CASSPPGGAENGYTF. CDR3 DNA, as far as it was read: TGTGCCAGCAGCCCCCCCGGAGGGGCTGAGAATGGC.

For this clone: The CDR3 goes on 3 residues after the read ends, and that part is filled in from the germline J gene. The V and J genes are TRBV29-1 and TRBJ1-3, with 7 bases matching TRBD1. The CDR3 length is 13 residues. With 7 bases clipped from V and 2 bases from J, the junction kept 5 bases outside the gene matches. CDR1 and CDR2 from the germline V gene are SQVTM and ANQGSEA. This CDR3 is CSATGDPGNTIYF. Partial CDR3 DNA: TGCAGCGCCACAGGGGACCCTGGAAACACC.

Remarks on this clone: The read comes to an end 3 residues before the CDR3 does, leaving the germline J gene to fill in the end. The J gene is TRBJ2-7, the V gene TRBV19; D possibly corresponds to TRBD2 (5 bases). The CDR3 contains 15 residues. Looked up from germline, CDR1 is LNHDA and CDR2 is SQIVND (reference sequence). Trimming stripped 5 bases from V and 1 base from J, with 15 bases between. The DNA read from the CDR3 is TGTGCCAGTAGTGTAGTCGGAGGACTTTCCTACGAG. The encoded protein is CASSVVGGLSYE. The whole CDR3 is CASSVVGGLSYEQYF.

On this clone: The CDR3 extends 3 residues past the end of the read, so its final part is completed from the germline J gene. The V and J genes are TRBV20-1 and TRBJ2-5; 16 bases agree with TRBD2. Per germline, CDR1 DFQATT and CDR2 SNEGSKA (reference sequence). The CDR3 covers 17 residues. Trimming at V came to 4 bases and at J to 5 bases, leaving 10 bases not matched to a gene. CDR3 residues: CSAIAGTSGGAGETQYF. The CDR3 bases that were read are TGCAGTGCTATAGCCGGGACTAGCGGGGGGGCCGGTGAGACC.

As to this clone: The CDR3 is cut off 3 residues early in the read; its end comes from the germline J gene. V is TRBV18 and J is TRBJ2-4, with D possibly TRBD1 on 6 matching bases. The germline gives CDR1 KGHSH, CDR2 LQKENI. This CDR3 has 14 residues. The CDR3 bases that were read are TGTGCCAGCTCACACAGGGAAGAGTACTATGGT. Its protein product is CASSHREEYYG. The complete CDR3 sequence is CASSHREEYYGQYF.

About this clone itself: Coverage ceases 3 residues before the CDR3 finishes, and the germline J gene fills in the end. The chain recombines TRBV12-3 or TRBV12-4 with TRBJ1-6, with a possible D match to TRBD1 (6 bases). This CDR3 comprises 15 residues. The germline V and J ends were trimmed by 4 bases and 9 bases, with 16 bases remaining between them. CDR3 in amino acids: CASSWGTGSGSPLHF. The CDR3 DNA, read in part, is TGTGCCAGCAGTTGGGGAACAGGGTCGGGTTCACCC.

With respect to this clone: The CDR3 end falls 3 residues outside the read, so it is completed with the germline J gene. The chain is built from TRBV6-1 and TRBJ2-3, with 7 bases identical to TRBD2. Germline V gene lookup returns CDR1 MNHNS and CDR2 SASEGT. The CDR3 extends over 15 amino acids. CDR3 DNA (partial): TGTGCCAGCAGTGAATCGGCTAGCGGTTGGGAGACG. Protein: CASSESASGWET. The CDR3, in full, reads CASSESASGWETQYF.

Points on this clone: Read coverage stops 3 residues before the CDR3 terminus; the germline J gene supplies the remainder. The V and J genes are TRBV5-1 and TRBJ2-1; 7 nucleotides match TRBD2. Trimming at V came to 0 bases and at J to 3 bases, leaving 3 bases not matched to a gene. The germline CDR1 and CDR2 sequences are SGHRS and YFSETQ. The CDR3 has 15 residues. The CDR3 DNA, read in part, is TGCGCCAGCAGCTTGGCTAGCGGCGTCTACAATGAG. This sequence encodes CASSLASGVYNE. The whole CDR3 protein reads CASSLASGVYNEQFF.